This T cell receptor beta chain was identified during a study of technical replicates of blood from several donors. Germline CDR1 is GTSNPN and CDR2 is SVGIG (reference sequence). The CDR3 has 14 residues. Details on this clone: One end of the junction does not line up with germline, which may come from a read error.

Assay used: immunoSEQ multiplex PCR; TCRdb lists only in-frame clones, some missing. The sample consists of about 83,000 clones, roughly 94% of them appearing once. The sample comprised T cells isolated from PBMCs. The chain carries TRBV30 and TRBJ2-5; a weak D match, TRBD2 (6 bases). The receptor was isolated from a human donor in good health. The CDR3 DNA is TGTGCCTGGAGCTTGGGACTGCCCCAAGAGGCCCAGTACTTC. Translation: CAWSLGLPQEAQYF.